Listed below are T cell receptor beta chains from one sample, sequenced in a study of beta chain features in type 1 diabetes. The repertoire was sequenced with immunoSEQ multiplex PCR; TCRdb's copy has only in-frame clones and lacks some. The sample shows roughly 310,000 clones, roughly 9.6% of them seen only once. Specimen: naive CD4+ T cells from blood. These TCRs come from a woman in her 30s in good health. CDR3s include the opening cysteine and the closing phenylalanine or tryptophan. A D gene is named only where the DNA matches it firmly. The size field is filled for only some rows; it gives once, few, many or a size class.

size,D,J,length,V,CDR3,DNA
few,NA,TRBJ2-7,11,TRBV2,CATWSSYEQYF,TGTGCTACCTGGAGCTCCTACGAGCAGTACTTC
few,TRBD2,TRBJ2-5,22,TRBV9,CASSVGGTSGNLVQALMETQYF,TGTGCCAGCAGCGTAGGTGGGACTAGCGGGAACCTGGTGCAGGCCTTGATGGAGACCCAGTACTTC
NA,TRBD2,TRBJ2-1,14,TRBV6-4,CASRREMSYNEQFF,TGTGCCAGCAGGCGGGAGATGTCCTACAATGAGCAGTTCTTC
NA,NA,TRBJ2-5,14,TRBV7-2,CACNRGGKVETQYF,TGTGCCTGCAACAGGGGGGGAAAGGTTGAGACCCAGTACTTC
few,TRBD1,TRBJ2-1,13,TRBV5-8,CASSVRQGGEQFF,TGTGCCAGCAGCGTTAGACAGGGTGGTGAGCAGTTCTTC
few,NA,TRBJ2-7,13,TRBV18,CASSRDGLYEQYF,TGTGCCAGCTCGCGGGACGGCCTCTACGAGCAGTACTTC
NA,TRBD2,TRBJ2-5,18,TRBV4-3,CASSQDGGSGSFGETQYF,TGCGCCAGCAGCCAAGATGGGGGTAGCGGGAGTTTTGGAGAGACCCAGTACTTC
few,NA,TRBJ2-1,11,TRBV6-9,CASSLYNEQFF,TGTGCCAGCAGCCTATACAATGAGCAGTTCTTC
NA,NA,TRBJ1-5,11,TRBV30,CAWSGGGPQHF,TGTGCCTGGAGTGGGGGGGGGCCCCAGCATTTT
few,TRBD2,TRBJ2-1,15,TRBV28,CASISPAGGNNEQFF,TGTGCCAGCATAAGCCCAGCGGGAGGGAACAATGAGCAGTTCTTC
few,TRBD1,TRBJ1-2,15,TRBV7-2,CASNFQGQGNYGYTF,TGTGCCAGCAACTTTCAGGGACAGGGCAACTATGGCTACACCTTC
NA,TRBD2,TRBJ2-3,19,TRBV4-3,CASSQTGTSGRRITDTQYF,TGCGCCAGCAGCCAAACGGGGACTAGCGGGAGGAGAATCACAGATACGCAGTATTTT
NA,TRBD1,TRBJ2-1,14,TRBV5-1,CASFRGQPGEEQFF,TGCGCCAGCTTCCGGGGACAGCCTGGGGAAGAGCAGTTCTTC
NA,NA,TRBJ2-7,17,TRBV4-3,CASSQGAGGAGSYEQYF,TGCGCCAGCAGCCAAGGCGCCGGTGGGGCCGGATCCTACGAGCAGTACTTC
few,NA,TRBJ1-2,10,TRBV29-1,CSVEVNGYTF,TGCAGCGTTGAAGTCAATGGCTACACCTTC
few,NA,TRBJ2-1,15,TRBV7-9,CASSPTYSSYNEQFF,TGTGCCAGCAGCCCCACCTACAGCTCCTACAATGAGCAGTTCTTC
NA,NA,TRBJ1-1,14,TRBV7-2,CASSPLRGYTEAFF,TGTGCCAGCAGCCCCTTGCGGGGCTACACTGAAGCTTTCTTT
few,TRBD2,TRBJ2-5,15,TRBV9,CASSVGTSGMETQYF,TGTGCCAGCAGCGTAGGGACTAGCGGGATGGAGACCCAGTACTTC
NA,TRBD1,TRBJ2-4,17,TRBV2,CASSWGQGAQGKNIQYF,TGTGCCAGCAGTTGGGGACAGGGGGCCCAGGGCAAAAACATTCAGTACTTC
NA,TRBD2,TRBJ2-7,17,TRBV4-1,CASSQALLADSSYEQYF,TGCGCCAGCAGCCAAGCCCTTCTAGCGGATAGCTCCTACGAGCAGTACTTC
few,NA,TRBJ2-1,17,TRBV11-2,CASRKGMRATTYNEQFF,TGTGCCAGCAGGAAAGGGATGCGGGCGACAACCTACAATGAGCAGTTCTTC
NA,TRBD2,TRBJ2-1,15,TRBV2,CASSGGTSGYNEQFF,TGTGCCAGCAGCGGCGGGACTAGCGGGTACAATGAGCAGTTCTTC
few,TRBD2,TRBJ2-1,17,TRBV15,CATSRGSGGSSYNEQFF,TGTGCCACCAGCAGAGGGAGCGGGGGGAGCTCCTACAATGAGCAGTTCTTC
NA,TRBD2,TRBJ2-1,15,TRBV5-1,CASSIGTSMDNEQFF,TGCGCCAGCAGCATCGGGACTAGTATGGACAATGAGCAGTTCTTC
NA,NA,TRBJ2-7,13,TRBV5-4,CASSLTTSYEQYF,TGTGCCAGCAGCTTGACGACATCCTACGAGCAGTACTTC
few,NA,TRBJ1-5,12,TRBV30,CAWSLGYQPQHF,TGTGCCTGGAGTCTAGGTTATCAGCCCCAGCATTTT
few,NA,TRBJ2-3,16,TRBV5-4,CASSSKWTEEGDTQYF,TGTGCCAGCAGCTCAAAATGGACGGAAGAGGGAGATACGCAGTATTTT
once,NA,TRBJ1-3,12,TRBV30,CACQRAGNTIYF,TGTGCCTGCCAACGGGCTGGAAACACCATATATTTT
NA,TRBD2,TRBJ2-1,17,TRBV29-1,CSVEGTSGRSSYNEQFF,TGCAGCGTTGAGGGGACTAGCGGGAGGAGCTCCTACAATGAGCAGTTCTTC
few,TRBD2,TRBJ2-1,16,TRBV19,CASSSLLAGLYNEQFF,TGTGCCAGTAGTTCCCTCCTAGCGGGACTCTACAATGAGCAGTTCTTC
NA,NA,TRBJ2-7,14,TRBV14,CASSFRPRLYEQYF,TGTGCCAGCAGCTTCCGACCAAGACTCTACGAGCAGTACTTC
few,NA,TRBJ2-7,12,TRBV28,CASSLPLYEQYF,TGTGCCAGCAGTTTACCGTTATACGAGCAGTACTTC
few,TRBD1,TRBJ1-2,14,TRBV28,CASRRDRAPYGYTF,TGTGCCAGCAGACGGGACAGGGCCCCCTATGGCTACACCTTC
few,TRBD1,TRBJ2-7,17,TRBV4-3,CASSHGRQGAKPYEQYF,TGCGCCAGCAGCCACGGGAGACAGGGGGCGAAACCCTACGAGCAGTACTTC
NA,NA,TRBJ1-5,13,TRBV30,CAWISGTNQPQHF,TGTGCCTGGATTTCAGGGACTAATCAGCCCCAGCATTTT
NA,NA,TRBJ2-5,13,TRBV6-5,CASSFREQETQYF,TGTGCCAGCAGTTTTCGGGAGCAAGAGACCCAGTACTTC
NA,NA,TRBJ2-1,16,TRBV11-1,CASSSSPGLAPNEQFF,TGTGCCAGCAGCTCCTCCCCCGGGCTAGCACCCAATGAGCAGTTCTTC
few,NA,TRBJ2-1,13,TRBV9,CASSPQTGWEQFF,TGTGCCAGCAGCCCCCAAACGGGATGGGAGCAGTTCTTC
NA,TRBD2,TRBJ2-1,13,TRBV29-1,CSVGLAGSNEQFF,TGCAGCGTGGGACTAGCGGGATCCAATGAGCAGTTCTTC
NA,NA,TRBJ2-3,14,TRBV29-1,CRAVSSFSTDTQYF,TGCAGGGCGGTGTCCTCTTTTAGCACAGATACGCAGTATTTT
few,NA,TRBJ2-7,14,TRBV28,CASSPPTGTYEQYF,TGTGCCAGCAGTCCCCCAACAGGAACCTACGAGCAGTACTTC
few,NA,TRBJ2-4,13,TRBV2,CASSEREKGIQYF,TGTGCCAGCAGTGAAAGGGAGAAGGGCATTCAGTACTTC
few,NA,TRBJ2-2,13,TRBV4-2,CASSQGGFDELFF,TGTGCCAGCAGCCAAGGAGGTTTCGACGAGCTGTTTTTT
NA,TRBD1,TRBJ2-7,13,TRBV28,CASSRGQSYEQYF,TGTGCCAGCAGCAGGGGACAGTCCTACGAGCAGTACTTC
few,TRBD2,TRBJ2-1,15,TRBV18,CASSPGLAGADEQFF,TGTGCCAGCTCACCTGGACTAGCGGGAGCGGATGAGCAGTTCTTC
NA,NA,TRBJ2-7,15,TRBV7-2,CASSSPGISSYEQYF,TGTGCCAGCAGCTCCCCAGGTATCAGCTCCTACGAGCAGTACTTC
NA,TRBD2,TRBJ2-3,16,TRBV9,CASSRALAGGTDTQYF,TGTGCCAGCAGCCGCGCGCTAGCGGGAGGCACAGATACGCAGTATTTT
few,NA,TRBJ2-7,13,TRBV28,CASGLGGPREQYF,TGTGCCAGCGGACTCGGGGGGCCTAGGGAGCAGTACTTC
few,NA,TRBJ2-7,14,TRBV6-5,CASSYDRWSYEQYF,TGTGCCAGCAGTTATGACAGGTGGTCCTACGAGCAGTACTTC
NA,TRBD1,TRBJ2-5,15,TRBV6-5,CASSYSTGGHETQYF,TGTGCCAGCAGTTACTCGACAGGGGGCCACGAGACCCAGTACTTC
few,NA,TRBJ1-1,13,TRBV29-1,CSVDGGTGTEAFF,TGCAGCGTTGATGGGGGGACCGGCACTGAAGCTTTCTTT
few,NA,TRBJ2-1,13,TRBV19,CASSIASTDQQFF,TGTGCCAGTAGTATAGCCTCGACAGACCAGCAGTTCTTC
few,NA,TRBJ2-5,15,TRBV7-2,CASSFFAGREETQYF,TGTGCCAGCAGCTTTTTTGCGGGTCGTGAAGAGACCCAGTACTTC